A selection of T cell receptor beta chains follows, all from one sample in a study of shared clonotypes between healthy human individuals. The protocol was immunoSEQ multiplex PCR, while the TCRdb copy is restricted to in-frame clones and leaves out a portion. The sample contains roughly 1,800,000 clones, 85% to 95% of which appear only once. The material sequenced was naive CD8+ T cells sorted from blood. The receptor set was obtained from a man aged 18 to 30 in good health. The CDR3 runs from the conserved cysteine through the conserved F or W. The D gene is left open where the match is weak. Clone size is not always given. Where it is, it says once, few, many or a class for expanded clones.

>TRBV7-3|NA|TRBJ2-2|NA
CASSLTGARTGELFF
TGTGCCAGCAGCTTAACGGGGGCGAGGACCGGGGAGCTGTTTTTT
>TRBV5-1|NA|TRBJ2-2|TRBD2
CASSLASSGSSNTGELFF
TGCGCCAGCAGCTTGGCCTCTAGCGGGAGTTCGAACACCGGGGAGCTGTTTTTT
>TRBV29-1|NA|TRBJ2-5|TRBD1
CSGEDRELETQYF
TGCAGCGGTGAAGACAGGGAGTTAGAGACCCAGTACTTC
>TRBV7-8|NA|TRBJ2-3|NA
CASSFGASTDTQYF
TGTGCCAGCAGCTTCGGCGCCAGCACAGATACGCAGTATTTT
>TRBV13|NA|TRBJ2-7|TRBD1
CASSLAVRDRVAEQYF
TGTGCCAGCAGCTTAGCAGTCCGGGACAGGGTGGCCGAGCAGTACTTC
>TRBV5-1|NA|TRBJ2-7|TRBD2
CASSLAGVSYEQYF
TGCGCCAGCAGCTTAGCGGGGGTGTCCTACGAGCAGTACTTC
>TRBV5-6|once|TRBJ2-7|NA
CASSVPTGISYEQYF
TGTGCCAGCAGCGTGCCCACAGGGATCTCCTACGAGCAGTACTTC
>TRBV13|NA|TRBJ2-5|NA
CASSATGRETQYF
TGTGCCAGCAGCGCGACAGGTCGGGAGACCCAGTACTTC
>TRBV6-5|NA|TRBJ2-7|TRBD1
CASSYHGQGNYEQYF
TGTGCCAGCAGTTACCACGGACAGGGGAACTACGAGCAGTACTTC
>TRBV2|once|TRBJ2-7|TRBD2
CASSEEASGRLNEQYF
TGTGCCAGCAGTGAAGAGGCGAGCGGGAGATTGAACGAGCAGTACTTC
>TRBV30|once|TRBJ1-2|TRBD1
CAWGTGAYGYTF
TGTGCCTGGGGGACAGGGGCCTATGGCTACACCTTC
>TRBV7-9|NA|TRBJ2-2|NA
CASLYPVGGYNTGELFF
TGTGCCAGCCTCTACCCGGTTGGGGGGTACAACACCGGGGAGCTGTTTTTT
>TRBV5-6|NA|TRBJ2-5|NA
CASSAANQETQYF
TGTGCCAGCAGCGCAGCCAACCAAGAGACCCAGTACTTC
>TRBV4-1|NA|TRBJ1-1|NA
CASSQDSGLGGAGTEAFF
TGCGCCAGCAGCCAAGATTCCGGATTGGGGGGCGCGGGCACTGAAGCTTTCTTT
>TRBV28|NA|TRBJ2-7|NA
CASSLGQAFLGSYEQYF
TGTGCCAGCAGTTTAGGGCAGGCATTCTTGGGCTCCTACGAGCAGTACTTC
>TRBV7-9|NA|TRBJ2-1|NA
CASSSPHYPNEQFF
TGTGCCAGCAGCTCGCCCCACTACCCCAATGAGCAGTTCTTC
>TRBV7-9|NA|TRBJ1-2|NA
CASSLDWQEANYGYTF
TGTGCCAGCAGCTTAGATTGGCAGGAGGCTAACTATGGCTACACCTTC
>TRBV19|once|TRBJ1-2|NA
CASSIDAEVNYGYTF
TGTGCCAGTAGTATAGATGCAGAAGTTAACTATGGCTACACCTTC
>TRBV4-3|few|TRBJ2-2|TRBD1
CASSRLTGQGDTGELFF
TGCGCCAGCAGCCGATTAACCGGGCAGGGGGACACCGGGGAGCTGTTTTTT
>TRBV4-3|NA|TRBJ2-5|NA
CASSQVRDGLGETQYF
TGCGCCAGCAGCCAAGTAAGGGACGGTCTCGGGGAGACCCAGTACTTC
>TRBV6-5|NA|TRBJ2-2|TRBD2
CASSYGAGNIIGELFF
TGTGCCAGCAGTTACGGAGCGGGAAACATTATTGGGGAGCTGTTTTTT
>TRBV9|NA|TRBJ2-7|NA
CASSVGAEYEQYF
TGTGCCAGCAGCGTAGGAGCTGAGTACGAGCAGTACTTC
>TRBV11-3|NA|TRBJ2-7|NA
CASSSGTAGEQYF
TGTGCCAGCAGCTCCGGGACCGCGGGTGAGCAGTACTTC
>TRBV7-8|NA|TRBJ2-7|TRBD2
CASSHGLAGVTSYEQYF
TGTGCCAGCAGCCATGGACTAGCGGGGGTTACCTCCTACGAGCAGTACTTC
>TRBV27|NA|TRBJ2-7|TRBD1
CASSLALGTGRVEQYF
TGTGCCAGCAGTTTGGCCTTAGGGACAGGGAGAGTCGAGCAGTACTTC
>TRBV2|NA|TRBJ2-7|TRBD1
CANRDRSSYEQYF
TGTGCCAACCGGGACAGATCCTCCTACGAGCAGTACTTC
>TRBV27|NA|TRBJ1-4|NA
CASSFFVGEKLFF
TGTGCCAGCAGTTTTTTCGTGGGGGAAAAACTGTTTTTT
>TRBV10-1|NA|TRBJ2-3|NA
CASSPGTSTDTQYF
TGCGCCAGCAGTCCCGGGACTAGCACAGATACGCAGTATTTT
>TRBV7-2|once|TRBJ2-5|NA
CASSFSPGGGQETQYF
TGTGCCAGCAGCTTTTCCCCAGGGGGGGGACAAGAGACCCAGTACTTC
>TRBV10-1|NA|TRBJ2-3|TRBD2
CASSESSGGLDTQYF
TGCGCCAGCAGTGAGTCAAGCGGGGGGTTGGATACGCAGTATTTT
>TRBV27|NA|TRBJ2-7|TRBD2
CASNSYASGPPDEQYF
TGTGCCAGCAACAGTTACGCTAGCGGGCCTCCCGACGAGCAGTACTTC
>TRBV2|NA|TRBJ1-1|TRBD1
CASSAGQGVLHTEAFF
TGTGCCAGCAGTGCAGGACAGGGGGTATTACACACTGAAGCTTTCTTT
>TRBV19|once|TRBJ1-1|NA
CASRARGGNTEAFF
TGTGCCAGTAGAGCCCGTGGGGGGAACACTGAAGCTTTCTTT
>TRBV28|NA|TRBJ1-1|TRBD1
CASSPTLGTVEAFF
TGTGCCAGCAGTCCTACCCTCGGGACAGTTGAAGCTTTCTTT
>TRBV12-5|NA|TRBJ2-7|NA
CASAPDSYEQYF
TGTGCTAGTGCCCCCGATAGCTACGAGCAGTACTTC
>TRBV7-8|NA|TRBJ2-7|TRBD2
CASSPSGLAGDEQYF
TGTGCCAGCAGCCCCTCCGGGCTAGCGGGAGACGAGCAGTACTTC
>TRBV7-8|NA|TRBJ2-7|NA
CASSLETVGYEQYF
TGTGCCAGCAGCTTAGAGACAGTAGGCTACGAGCAGTACTTC
>TRBV5-6|NA|TRBJ2-6|NA
CASSLDVGGRGANVLTF
TGTGCCAGCAGCTTAGACGTAGGGGGACGAGGGGCCAACGTCCTGACTTTC
>TRBV7-8|NA|TRBJ2-7|NA
CASSSNTEQYF
TGTGCCAGCAGCTCCAATACGGAGCAGTACTTC
>TRBV19|once|TRBJ1-5|NA
CASIEGEGGNQPQHF
TGTGCCAGTATAGAGGGGGAAGGAGGCAATCAGCCCCAGCATTTT
>TRBV18|NA|TRBJ1-2|TRBD1
CASSSSGTGTDGYTF
TGTGCCAGCTCATCTTCCGGGACAGGGACCGATGGCTACACCTTC
>TRBV2|NA|TRBJ2-7|TRBD2
CASSALAGVYEQYF
TGTGCCAGCAGTGCCCTAGCGGGTGTCTACGAGCAGTACTTC
>TRBV6-1|NA|TRBJ2-7|TRBD1
CASRYGTGDYEQYF
TGTGCCAGCAGATACGGGACAGGGGACTACGAGCAGTACTTC
>TRBV29-1|NA|TRBJ2-3|NA
CSVAAGQMFTDTQYF
TGCAGCGTCGCGGCGGGACAAATGTTCACAGATACGCAGTATTTT
>TRBV2|NA|TRBJ2-2|NA
CASSEPWGVTGELFF
TGTGCCAGCAGCGAACCGTGGGGCGTAACCGGGGAGCTGTTTTTT
>TRBV5-6|NA|TRBJ2-3|NA
CASSLLEASTDTQYF
TGTGCCAGCAGCTTGCTAGAGGCAAGCACAGATACGCAGTATTTT
>TRBV5-6|NA|TRBJ2-6|TRBD1
CASSLGGGSPISGANVLTF
TGTGCCAGCAGCTTGGGAGGGGGCAGCCCAATCTCTGGGGCCAACGTCCTGACTTTC
>TRBV6-6|NA|TRBJ2-7|TRBD2
CASRSGTSSYEQYF
TGTGCCAGCAGATCCGGGACTAGCTCCTACGAGCAGTACTTC
>TRBV19|once|TRBJ2-2|NA
CAGSGATGELFF
TGTGCCGGTTCGGGGGCCACCGGGGAGCTGTTTTTT
>TRBV6-1|once|TRBJ1-1|NA
CASSEAYGEAFF
TGTGCCAGCAGTGAAGCGTATGGTGAAGCTTTCTTT
>TRBV2|NA|TRBJ2-1|NA
CASSYSGGAASYNEQFF
TGTGCCAGCAGCTACTCGGGCGGGGCTGCCTCCTACAATGAGCAGTTCTTC
>TRBV27|NA|TRBJ2-3|NA
CASSLMGEVTDTQYF
TGTGCCAGCAGTTTAATGGGGGAGGTCACAGATACGCAGTATTTT
>TRBV27|NA|TRBJ1-1|NA
CASSLSVGAGPRTEAFF
TGTGCCAGCAGTTTATCAGTGGGGGCAGGGCCAAGGACTGAAGCTTTCTTT
>TRBV13|NA|TRBJ2-1|NA
CASSLQYNEQFF
TGTGCCAGCAGCTTACAGTACAATGAGCAGTTCTTC
>TRBV7-9|NA|TRBJ1-2|NA
CASSPPDGLDGYTF
TGTGCCAGCAGCCCCCCCGACGGCTTGGATGGCTACACCTTC
>TRBV4-3|NA|TRBJ2-7|TRBD2
CASSQGAGGAYEQYF
TGCGCCAGCAGCCAAGGGGCGGGAGGCGCCTACGAGCAGTACTTC
>TRBV27|NA|TRBJ1-5|NA
CASSLAGSNQPQHF
TGTGCCAGCAGTTTGGCGGGTAGCAATCAGCCCCAGCATTTT